The 8 T cell receptor beta chains in this list originate from one sample, sequenced in a study of cytomegalovirus exposure and HLA in healthy donors. Some clones are missing from TCRdb's copy, which holds only in-frame ones; the method was immunoSEQ multiplex PCR. In the table there are 70,000 or so clones, about 94% of which are singletons. Sequencing was performed on PBMCs. The receptors derive from a woman between 18 and 30 years old in good health and CMV-seronegative.

The rearrangement links TRBV5-4 to TRBJ2-3; a weak D match, TRBD2 (6 bases). V lost 4 bases to trimming and J lost 3 bases, with 9 bases between them. The CDR3 totals 13 residues. From germline, CDR1 is SGHNT and CDR2 YYREEE (reference sequence). The CDR3 region is CASSPAGTDTQYF. In DNA, the CDR3 is TGTGCCAGCAGCCCCGCGGGGACAGATACGCAGTATTTT.

The chain uses TRBV5-6 and TRBJ2-6; a possible D gene is TRBD1 (5 bases). With 4 bases removed from V and 4 bases from J, the gap between germline ends came to 18 bases. This CDR3 has 17 residues. In germline, CDR1 is SGHDT, CDR2 YYEEEE. The CDR3 DNA reads as TGTGCCAGCAGCCCCCCGGACACGCATCCGGGGGCCAACGTCCTGACTTTC. Encoded protein: CASSPPDTHPGANVLTF. Full variable domain (missing parts from reference TRBV5-6 and TRBJ2-6): DAGVTQSPTHLIKTRGQQVTLRCSPKSGHDTVSWYQQALGQGPQFIFQYYEEEERQRGNFPDRFSGHQFPNYSSELNVNALLLGDSALYLCASSPPDTHPGANVLTFGAGSRLTVL.

The chain combines TRBV5-5 with TRBJ2-2; 13 bases map to TRBD2. In germline, CDR1 is SGHKS, CDR2 YYEKEE (reference sequence). This CDR3 spans 18 amino acids. Losses at the gene ends were 4 bases for V and 1 base for J; bases not matched to a gene: 7. The CDR3 DNA is TGTGCCAGCAGCCGAACGGGACTAGCGGGGCTGAACACCGGGGAGCTGTTTTTT. Translation gives CASSRTGLAGLNTGELFF.

Here the CDR3 DNA reads TGTGCCAGCAGCCTGGGACTTGGGAATGAGCAGTTCTTC. This translates into CASSLGLGNEQFF. This chain joins TRBV11-1 and TRBJ2-1, with TRBD2 as a possible D gene (6 bases). With 5 bases removed from V and 7 bases from J, the gap between germline ends came to 12 bases. The CDR3 consists of 13 residues. Germline CDR1 SGHAT, CDR2 FQDESV (reference sequence).

CDR3 DNA: TGTGCCAGCAGCGTAGATAGTCGAGATACGCAGTATTTT. Amino acids: CASSVDSRDTQYF. This chain links TRBV9 with TRBJ2-3; D is undetermined. V lost 0 bases and J lost 5, with 7 bases in between. Looked up from germline, CDR1 is SGDLS and CDR2 is YYNGEE. The CDR3 covers 13 residues.

A few counts support this clone. The CDR3: CASSPDRENEQYF. The CDR3 DNA reads as TGTGCCAGCTCACCGGACAGGGAAAACGAGCAGTACTTC. This chain connects TRBV18 to TRBJ2-7; TRBD1 matches 8 bases. Germline assignment: CDR1 KGHSH and CDR2 LQKENI. Unmatched junction bases numbered 3, after V lost 3 bases and J lost 5 bases. This CDR3 is built from 13 residues.

The gene calls are TRBV11-2 and TRBJ2-1, with unresolved D. The CDR3 consists of 11 residues. Trimming took 5 bases from V and 7 from J, leaving 6 bases between them. The V gene's germline CDR1 is SGHAT and CDR2 FQNNGV. The CDR3 DNA sequence: TGTGCCAGCAGCCGAGCAAATGAGCAGTTCTTC. Protein: CASSRANEQFF.

Regarding this clone: The sample carries other DNA sequences with the same CDR3. This rearrangement joins TRBV4-3 to TRBJ2-3; the match to TRBD2 covers 13 bases. Looked up from germline, CDR1 is LGHNA and CDR2 is YSLEER. V gave up 0 bases and J gave up 4 bases; unmatched junction bases: 1. The CDR3 extends over 16 amino acids. CDR3 sequence reads: CASSQELAGGPDTQYF. CDR3 in DNA: TGCGCCAGCAGCCAAGAACTAGCGGGGGGGCCAGATACGCAGTATTTT.